The clone carrying this T cell receptor beta chain was seen many times. The target antigen is unknown. The record originates from a study of T cells after yellow fever vaccination. The study's findings and limits: Compared with primary, the secondary response was weaker and peaked at day 5, not 15.

MiXCR, applied by TCRdb to the 5' RACE reads, yields one record per CDR3 protein. The table lists about 630,000 distinct CDR3 sequences, 9% to 15% of them singletons. This TCR came from a man younger than 45 who received the YFV17D yellow fever vaccine. Sequenced material: PBMCs, taken on the day of the yellow fever booster vaccination.

The CDR3 DNA is TGCGCCAGCAGCCCGGGACTAGCGGGAGTGGAGGATACGCAGTATTTT. This gives the protein CASSPGLAGVEDTQYF. V and J are TRBV4-3 and TRBJ2-3, with 14 bases matching TRBD2. Germline CDR1 LGHNA, CDR2 YSLEER. The CDR3 has 16 amino acids. After removal of 4 bases from V and 6 bases from J, the junction contained 6 bases not matched to a gene.